These 2 T cell receptor beta chains were all obtained from the same sample, sequenced in a study of T-cell memory formation after mild COVID-19. TCRdb itself ran the 5' RACE reads through MiXCR, one entry per CDR3 protein. The data show around 300,000 distinct CDR3 sequences, approximately 19% seen once. Input material: PBMCs or a T cell subset sorted from them (not recorded which). The receptors were gathered from a man between 18 and 29 years old who had mild COVID-19 (a few samples of this study predate the infection). Cell type and time point are not known.

The J gene is TRBJ2-7, the V gene TRBV5-1, with D maybe TRBD1 (6 bases). CDR1 and CDR2 from the germline V gene are SGHRS and YFSETQ. CDR3 length: 13 residues. Trimming took 1 base from V and 5 from J, leaving 10 bases between them. CDR3 protein: CASSLTGIDEQYV. The CDR3 region has the DNA TGCGCCAGCAGCTTGACAGGGATCGACGAGCAGTACGTC.

The chain links TRBV29-1 to TRBJ1-3; D unclear. Between the trimmed V and J ends, which lost 7 bases and 0 bases, there was a span of 13 bases. Per the germline V gene, CDR1 is SQVTM and CDR2 is ANQGSEA. CDR3 length equals 14 residues. CDR3 sequence reads: CSGPPGYSGNTIYF. As DNA, the CDR3 is TGCAGCGGACCCCCGGGGTACTCTGGAAACACCATATATTTT.